Listed below are T cell receptor beta chains from one sample, sequenced in a study of T-cell reconstitution after alpha-beta-depleted transplantation in children. TCRdb independently ran MiXCR on the PCR reads; one entry per CDR3 protein. The repertoire includes fewer than 250,000 distinct CDR3 sequences, roughly 18% of them detected once, and 40% to 50% sits in the top ten. Sequenced material: PBMCs, mostly from graft donor cells, taken 360 days after TCRalphabeta/CD19-depleted stem cell transplant. The receptors shown here come from a male patient aged 2 to 9 who had a stem cell transplant for acute lymphoblastic leukemia, so the T cells may come from the graft donor. Each CDR3 is given with its conserved first and last residue. The D gene is left open where the match is weak. Clone size is given for some rows only: seen once, a few or many times, or a class if the clone is expanded.

d_call: NA
v_call: TRBV7-9
j_call: TRBJ2-1
cdr3_length: 17
clone_size: few
cdr3_nt: TGTGCCAGCAGAGTAATCGCCGGGACTTCCATCTACAATGAGCAGTTCTTC
cdr3_aa: CASRVIAGTSIYNEQFF

d_call: TRBD1
v_call: TRBV15
j_call: TRBJ2-5
cdr3_length: 16
clone_size: NA
cdr3_nt: TGTGCCACCAGCAGGAACCGACAGGGTAGGGCCGAGACCCAGTACTTC
cdr3_aa: CATSRNRQGRAETQYF

d_call: NA
v_call: TRBV5-1
j_call: TRBJ2-3
cdr3_length: 15
clone_size: few
cdr3_nt: TGCGCCAGCAGCTTGGGGCCCCCCTGGTTCGATACGCAGTATTTT
cdr3_aa: CASSLGPPWFDTQYF

d_call: TRBD2
v_call: TRBV11-2
j_call: TRBJ2-1
cdr3_length: 15
clone_size: NA
cdr3_nt: TGTGCCAGCAGCGACCACGGGACTATGGTACGTCGGCAGTTCTTC
cdr3_aa: CASSDHGTMVRRQFF

d_call: TRBD1
v_call: TRBV7-8
j_call: TRBJ2-2
cdr3_length: 17
clone_size: NA
cdr3_nt: TGTGCCAGCAGCCGAATGGGACAGAGGTCGGTCACCGGGGAGCTGTTTTTT
cdr3_aa: CASSRMGQRSVTGELFF

d_call: NA
v_call: TRBV5-1
j_call: TRBJ2-4
cdr3_length: 18
clone_size: few
cdr3_nt: TGCGCCAGCAGCCTCGCTTTACACGGGACAACCTCTGCAAACATTCAGTACTTC
cdr3_aa: CASSLALHGTTSANIQYF

d_call: NA
v_call: TRBV6-5
j_call: TRBJ1-5
cdr3_length: 16
clone_size: few
cdr3_nt: TGTGCCAGCAGTTACTCTGGGGCGCAGGCCGGGCAGCCCCAGCATTTT
cdr3_aa: CASSYSGAQAGQPQHF

d_call: TRBD1
v_call: TRBV4-2
j_call: TRBJ1-2
cdr3_length: 15
clone_size: NA
cdr3_nt: TGTGCCAGCAGCCAACGGACAGGGGAGGACTATGGCTACACCTTC
cdr3_aa: CASSQRTGEDYGYTF

d_call: NA
v_call: TRBV5-1
j_call: TRBJ2-7
cdr3_length: 15
clone_size: NA
cdr3_nt: TGCGCCAGCAGCATCAGACAACCCGGGGTGTACGAGCAGTACTTC
cdr3_aa: CASSIRQPGVYEQYF

d_call: TRBD2
v_call: TRBV6-5
j_call: TRBJ2-7
cdr3_length: 17
clone_size: NA
cdr3_nt: TGTGCCAGCAGTTACTCCAGCTTAGGGACTAGCAGGTACGAGCAGTACTTC
cdr3_aa: CASSYSSLGTSRYEQYF

d_call: NA
v_call: TRBV5-1
j_call: TRBJ2-2
cdr3_length: 15
clone_size: few
cdr3_nt: TGCGCCAGCAGCTTGGGGCTAGGAGACACCGGGGAGCTGTTTTTT
cdr3_aa: CASSLGLGDTGELFF

d_call: NA
v_call: TRBV30
j_call: TRBJ1-2
cdr3_length: 13
clone_size: NA
cdr3_nt: TGTGCCTGCGACCGGGACGTATCCTATGGCTACACCTTC
cdr3_aa: CACDRDVSYGYTF

d_call: NA
v_call: TRBV5-1
j_call: TRBJ1-1
cdr3_length: 13
clone_size: few
cdr3_nt: TGCGCCAGCAGCCCTGCCGCCGACAGAGAAGCTTTCTTT
cdr3_aa: CASSPAADREAFF

d_call: NA
v_call: TRBV25-1
j_call: TRBJ1-2
cdr3_length: 13
clone_size: few
cdr3_nt: TGTGCCAGCAGTGAATACAGGGGTGGAGGCTACACCTTC
cdr3_aa: CASSEYRGGGYTF

d_call: NA
v_call: TRBV7-2
j_call: TRBJ2-1
cdr3_length: 14
clone_size: few
cdr3_nt: TGTGCCAGCAGAATAGGGGGAACCTACAATGAGCAGTTCTTC
cdr3_aa: CASRIGGTYNEQFF

d_call: TRBD2
v_call: TRBV6-2/TRBV6-3
j_call: TRBJ2-2
cdr3_length: 20
clone_size: many
cdr3_nt: TGTGCCAGCAGCCGACTAGCGGGGGGAGACGTACTGACGAACACCGGGGAGCTGTTTTTT
cdr3_aa: CASSRLAGGDVLTNTGELFF

d_call: NA
v_call: TRBV13
j_call: TRBJ2-1
cdr3_length: 15
clone_size: NA
cdr3_nt: TGTGCCAGCAGCTTAGGGGTGGGATCCTACAATGAGCAGTTCTTC
cdr3_aa: CASSLGVGSYNEQFF

d_call: NA
v_call: TRBV12-3/TRBV12-4
j_call: TRBJ2-5
cdr3_length: 12
clone_size: many
cdr3_nt: TGTGCCAGCGGGCCTCTCAAAGAGACCCAGTACTTC
cdr3_aa: CASGPLKETQYF

d_call: NA
v_call: TRBV4-3
j_call: TRBJ2-7
cdr3_length: 14
clone_size: NA
cdr3_nt: TGCGCCAGCAGCCAAGTTGCCAGCGTGGGCGAGCAGTACTTC
cdr3_aa: CASSQVASVGEQYF

d_call: NA
v_call: TRBV20-1
j_call: TRBJ2-5
cdr3_length: 12
clone_size: once
cdr3_nt: TGCAGTGCTGAGTCCCTTGGGGAGACCCAGTACTTC
cdr3_aa: CSAESLGETQYF

d_call: TRBD1
v_call: TRBV6-2/TRBV6-3
j_call: TRBJ1-1
cdr3_length: 19
clone_size: few
cdr3_nt: TGTGCCAGCAGTTACGGTCCCGGGACAGGGCGCCTGATGAACACTGAAGCTTTCTTT
cdr3_aa: CASSYGPGTGRLMNTEAFF

d_call: NA
v_call: TRBV6-2/TRBV6-3
j_call: TRBJ2-3
cdr3_length: 11
clone_size: many
cdr3_nt: TGTGCCAGCGGCTTCACAGATACGCAGTATTTT
cdr3_aa: CASGFTDTQYF

d_call: NA
v_call: TRBV5-1
j_call: TRBJ2-7
cdr3_length: 10
clone_size: NA
cdr3_nt: TGCGCCAGCAGCATTAACGAGCAGTACTTC
cdr3_aa: CASSINEQYF

d_call: TRBD2
v_call: TRBV7-2
j_call: TRBJ2-2
cdr3_length: 17
clone_size: NA
cdr3_nt: TGTGCCAGCAGCTTCGGGACTAGCGGGAGCAGTACCGGGGAGCTGTTTTTT
cdr3_aa: CASSFGTSGSSTGELFF